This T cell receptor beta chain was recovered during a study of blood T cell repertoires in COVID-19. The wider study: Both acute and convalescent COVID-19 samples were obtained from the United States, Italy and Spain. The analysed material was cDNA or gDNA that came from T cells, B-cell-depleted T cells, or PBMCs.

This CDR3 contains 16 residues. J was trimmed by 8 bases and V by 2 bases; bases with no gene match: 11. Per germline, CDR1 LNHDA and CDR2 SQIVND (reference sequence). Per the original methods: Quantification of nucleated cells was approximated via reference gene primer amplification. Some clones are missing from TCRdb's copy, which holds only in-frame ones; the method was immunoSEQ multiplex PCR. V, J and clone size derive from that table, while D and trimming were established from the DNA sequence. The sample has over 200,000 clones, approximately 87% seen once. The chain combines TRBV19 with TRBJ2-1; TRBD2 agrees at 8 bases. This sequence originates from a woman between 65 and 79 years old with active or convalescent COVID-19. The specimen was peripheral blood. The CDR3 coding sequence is TGTGCCAGTAGTATAACTGCCGGGAGGGCCATGGATGAGCAGTTCTTC. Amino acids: CASSITAGRAMDEQFF. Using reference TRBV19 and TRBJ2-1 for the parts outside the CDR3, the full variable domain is DGGITQSPKYLFRKEGQNVTLSCEQNLNHDAMYWYRQDPGQGLRLIYYSQIVNDFQKGDIAEGYSVSREKKESFPLTVTSAQKNPTAFYLCASSITAGRAMDEQFFGPGTRLTVL.